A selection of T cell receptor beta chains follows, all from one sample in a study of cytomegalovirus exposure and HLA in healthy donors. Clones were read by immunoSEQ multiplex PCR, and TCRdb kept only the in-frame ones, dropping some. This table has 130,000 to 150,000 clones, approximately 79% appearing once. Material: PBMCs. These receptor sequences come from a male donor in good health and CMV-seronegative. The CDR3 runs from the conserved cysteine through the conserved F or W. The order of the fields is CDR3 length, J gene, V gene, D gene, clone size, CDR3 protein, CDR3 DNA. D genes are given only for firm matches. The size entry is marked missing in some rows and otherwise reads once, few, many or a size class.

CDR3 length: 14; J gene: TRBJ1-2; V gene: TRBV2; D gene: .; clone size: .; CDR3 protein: CASSEDRTNYGYTF; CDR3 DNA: TGTGCCAGCAGTGAGGACAGAACTAACTATGGCTACACCTTC
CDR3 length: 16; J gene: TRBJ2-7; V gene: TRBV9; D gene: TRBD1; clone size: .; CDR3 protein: CASSARGQGGPYEQYF; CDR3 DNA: TGTGCCAGCAGCGCCCGTGGACAGGGGGGTCCCTACGAGCAGTACTTC
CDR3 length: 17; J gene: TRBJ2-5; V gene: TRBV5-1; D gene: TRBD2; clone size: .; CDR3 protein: CASSLDPLRGRGETQYF; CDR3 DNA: TGCGCCAGCAGCTTGGATCCTCTCCGCGGGCGGGGGGAGACCCAGTACTTC
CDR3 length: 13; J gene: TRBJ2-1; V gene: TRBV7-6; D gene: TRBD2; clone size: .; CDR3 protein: CASSSTSGGAGFF; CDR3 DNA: TGTGCCAGCAGCTCTACGTCCGGGGGGGCGGGGTTCTTC
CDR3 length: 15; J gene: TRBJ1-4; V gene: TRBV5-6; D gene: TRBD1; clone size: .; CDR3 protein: CASSPQGLTNEKLFF; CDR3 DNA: TGTGCCAGCAGCCCACAGGGGTTGACTAATGAAAAACTGTTTTTT
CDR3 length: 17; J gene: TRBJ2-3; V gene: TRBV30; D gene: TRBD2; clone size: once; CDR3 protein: CAWSGGLAGYLQDTQYF; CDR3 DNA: TGTGCCTGGAGTGGGGGACTAGCGGGCTACCTACAGGATACGCAGTATTTT
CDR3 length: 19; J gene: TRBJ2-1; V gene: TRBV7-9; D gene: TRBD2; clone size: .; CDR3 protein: CASSETGTSGRVPTDEQFF; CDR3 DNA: TGTGCCAGCAGCGAGACCGGGACTAGCGGGAGGGTCCCTACCGATGAGCAGTTCTTC
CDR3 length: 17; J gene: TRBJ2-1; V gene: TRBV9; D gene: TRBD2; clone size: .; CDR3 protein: CASSVTPSGGTYNEQFF; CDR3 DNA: TGTGCCAGCAGCGTAACGCCTAGCGGGGGGACCTACAATGAGCAGTTCTTC
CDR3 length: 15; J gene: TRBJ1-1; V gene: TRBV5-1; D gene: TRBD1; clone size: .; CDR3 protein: CASSATGGGWTEAFF; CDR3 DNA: TGCGCCAGCAGCGCTACAGGGGGCGGGTGGACTGAAGCTTTCTTT
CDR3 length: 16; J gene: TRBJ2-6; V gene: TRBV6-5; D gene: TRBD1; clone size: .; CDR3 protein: CASSYSQGSRANVLTF; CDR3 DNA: TGTGCCAGCAGTTACTCACAGGGGAGTAGAGCCAACGTCCTGACTTTC
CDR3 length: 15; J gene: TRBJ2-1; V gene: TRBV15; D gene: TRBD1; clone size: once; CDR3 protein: CATRDYGQVDNEQFF; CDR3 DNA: TGTGCCACCAGAGATTACGGACAGGTTGACAATGAGCAGTTCTTC
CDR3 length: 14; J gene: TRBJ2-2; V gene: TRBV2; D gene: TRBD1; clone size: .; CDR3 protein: CASADRGTTGELFF; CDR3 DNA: TGTGCCAGCGCCGACAGGGGGACCACCGGGGAGCTGTTTTTT
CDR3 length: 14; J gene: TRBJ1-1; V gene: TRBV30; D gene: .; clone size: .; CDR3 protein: CAWELLTGNTEAFF; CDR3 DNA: TGTGCCTGGGAACTATTAACCGGGAACACTGAAGCTTTCTTT
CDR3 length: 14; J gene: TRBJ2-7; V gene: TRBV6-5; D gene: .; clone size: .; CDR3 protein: CASRQQGRDYEQYF; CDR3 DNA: TGTGCCAGCAGACAACAGGGAAGGGACTACGAGCAGTACTTC
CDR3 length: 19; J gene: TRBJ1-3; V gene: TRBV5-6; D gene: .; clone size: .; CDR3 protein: CASSGPPKAQGYSGNTIYF; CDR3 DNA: TGTGCCAGCAGTGGGCCCCCAAAGGCACAGGGATACTCTGGAAACACCATATATTTT
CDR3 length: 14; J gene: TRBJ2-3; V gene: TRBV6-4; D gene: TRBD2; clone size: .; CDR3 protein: CASSVAGGADTQYF; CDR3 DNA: TGTGCCAGCAGTGTGGCGGGAGGGGCAGATACGCAGTATTTT
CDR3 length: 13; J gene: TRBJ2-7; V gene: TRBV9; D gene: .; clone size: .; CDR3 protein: CASSVTRADEQYF; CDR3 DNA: TGTGCCAGCAGCGTAACCAGGGCGGACGAGCAGTACTTC
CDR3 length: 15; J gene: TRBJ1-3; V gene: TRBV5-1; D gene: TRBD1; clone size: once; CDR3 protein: CASSLAQGAGYTIYF; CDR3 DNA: TGCGCCAGCAGCTTGGCTCAGGGGGCTGGGTACACCATATATTTT
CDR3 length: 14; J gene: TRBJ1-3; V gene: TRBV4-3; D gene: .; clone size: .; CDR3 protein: CASSRGLNGNTIYF; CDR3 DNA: TGCGCCAGCAGCCGAGGTTTAAATGGGAACACCATATATTTT
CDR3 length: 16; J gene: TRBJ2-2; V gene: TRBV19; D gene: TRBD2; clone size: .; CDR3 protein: CASSPGTSGSGGELFF; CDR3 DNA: TGTGCCAGTAGTCCGGGGACTAGCGGGAGTGGCGGGGAGCTGTTTTTT
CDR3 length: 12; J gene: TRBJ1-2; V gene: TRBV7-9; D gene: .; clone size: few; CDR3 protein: CSSSRDNHGYTF; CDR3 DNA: TGTTCCAGCAGTCGGGACAACCATGGCTACACCTTC
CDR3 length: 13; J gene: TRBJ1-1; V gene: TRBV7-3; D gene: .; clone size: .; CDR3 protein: CASSLGLVSEAFF; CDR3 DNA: TGTGCCAGCAGCTTAGGACTTGTTTCTGAAGCTTTCTTT
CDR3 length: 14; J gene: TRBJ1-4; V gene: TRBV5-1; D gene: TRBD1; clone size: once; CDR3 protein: CASSPDRGQEKLFF; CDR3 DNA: TGCGCCAGCAGCCCGGACAGGGGGCAGGAAAAACTGTTTTTT
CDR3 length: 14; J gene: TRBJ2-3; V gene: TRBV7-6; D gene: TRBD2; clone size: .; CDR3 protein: CASSSVAGETTQYF; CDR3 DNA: TGTGCCAGCAGCTCCGTAGCGGGAGAAACTACGCAGTATTTT
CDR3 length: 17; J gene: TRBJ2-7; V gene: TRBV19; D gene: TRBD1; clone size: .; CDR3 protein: CASSIQFGRDRGYEQYF; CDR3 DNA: TGTGCCAGTAGTATTCAATTCGGTCGGGACAGGGGATACGAGCAGTACTTC
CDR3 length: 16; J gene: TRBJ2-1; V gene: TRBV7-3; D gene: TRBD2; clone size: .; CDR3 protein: CASSLIGLAGGNEQFF; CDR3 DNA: TGTGCCAGCAGCTTAATCGGCCTAGCGGGAGGCAATGAGCAGTTCTTC
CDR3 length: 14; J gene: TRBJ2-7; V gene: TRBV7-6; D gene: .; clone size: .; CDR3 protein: CASSVLQGINEQYF; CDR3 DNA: TGTGCCAGCAGCGTTTTACAGGGAATTAACGAGCAGTACTTC
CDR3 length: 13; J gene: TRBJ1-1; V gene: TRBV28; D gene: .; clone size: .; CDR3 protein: CASLTGHFTEAFF; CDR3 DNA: TGTGCCAGCCTTACAGGGCATTTCACTGAAGCTTTCTTT
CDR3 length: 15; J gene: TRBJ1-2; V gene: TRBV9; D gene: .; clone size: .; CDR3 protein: CASSVGDPGGYGYTF; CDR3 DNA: TGTGCCAGCAGCGTAGGAGACCCCGGGGGTTATGGCTACACCTTC
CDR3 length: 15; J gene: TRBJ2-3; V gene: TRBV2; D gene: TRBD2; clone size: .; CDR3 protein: CASSGTSGRTDTQYF; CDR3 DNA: TGTGCCAGCAGTGGGACTAGCGGGAGAACAGATACGCAGTATTTT
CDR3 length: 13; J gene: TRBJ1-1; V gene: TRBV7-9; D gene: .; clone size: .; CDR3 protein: CASSPAGTLEAFF; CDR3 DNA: TGTGCCAGCAGCCCAGCCGGGACATTGGAAGCTTTCTTT
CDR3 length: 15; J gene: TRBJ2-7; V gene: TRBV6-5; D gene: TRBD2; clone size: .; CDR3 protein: CASSYQRGGAYEQYF; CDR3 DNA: TGTGCCAGCAGTTACCAACGCGGGGGGGCTTACGAGCAGTACTTC
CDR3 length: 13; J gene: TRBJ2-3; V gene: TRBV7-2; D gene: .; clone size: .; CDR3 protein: CAGSFSPPEGQYF; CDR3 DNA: TGTGCCGGCAGCTTTAGCCCGCCGGAGGGGCAGTATTTT
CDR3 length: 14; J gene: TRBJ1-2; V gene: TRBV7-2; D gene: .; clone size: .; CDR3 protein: CASSQSMSRYGYTF; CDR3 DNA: TGTGCCAGCAGCCAATCTATGAGCCGCTATGGCTACACCTTC
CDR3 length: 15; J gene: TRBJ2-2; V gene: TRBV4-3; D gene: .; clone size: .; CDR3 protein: CASTPRLANTGELFF; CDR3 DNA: TGCGCCAGCACCCCCAGACTCGCGAACACCGGGGAGCTGTTTTTT
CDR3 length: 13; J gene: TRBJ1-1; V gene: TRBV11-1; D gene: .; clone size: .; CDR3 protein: CASSLQANTEAFF; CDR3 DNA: TGTGCCAGCAGCTTACAGGCGAACACTGAAGCTTTCTTT
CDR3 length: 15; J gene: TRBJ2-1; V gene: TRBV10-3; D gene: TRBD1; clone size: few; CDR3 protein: CAISGGQSSYNEQFF; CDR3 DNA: TGTGCCATCAGTGGGGGACAGAGCTCCTACAATGAGCAGTTCTTC
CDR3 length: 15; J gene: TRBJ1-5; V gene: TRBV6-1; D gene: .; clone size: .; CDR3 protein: CASSEEGRVNQPQHF; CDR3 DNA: TGTGCCAGCAGTGAAGAAGGGAGGGTCAATCAGCCCCAGCATTTT
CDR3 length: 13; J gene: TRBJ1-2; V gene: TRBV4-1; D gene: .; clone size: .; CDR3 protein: CASSQQGIYGYTF; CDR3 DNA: TGCGCCAGCAGCCAACAGGGGATCTATGGCTACACCTTC